This TCR beta chain was captured in a study of cytomegalovirus exposure and HLA in healthy donors. As concerns this clone: Its antigen is not known.

Study-wide results and caveats: Productive status was seen about 87% or about 30% of the time for most TCR beta V segments in an earlier analysis. Roughly uniform depth of sequencing across donors was assumed in presence/absence analyses. Within the data, a cluster of highly shared sequence variants was likely a sequencing artifact.

PCR was performed using 60 Vbeta and 13 Jbeta primers. TCRdb's table, derived via immunoSEQ multiplex PCR, lists solely in-frame clones and lacks some. The repertoire consists of about 100,000 clones, with approximately 71% occurring once and the leading ten covering about a sixth. Source material: PBMCs. This TCR was sampled from a woman between 18 and 30 years old in good health and CMV-seropositive.

The CDR3 coding sequence is TGTGCCAGCAGCGCGGACAGGGGAAGGAATTCACCCCTCCACTTT. This translates into CASSADRGRNSPLHF. The V call is TRBV5-6, the J call TRBJ1-6; TRBD1 matches at 9 bases. CDR1 and CDR2 (germline): SGHDT, YYEEEE. With 4 bases clipped from V and 7 bases from J, the junction kept 6 bases outside the gene matches. This CDR3 is 15 amino acids long.